This TCR beta chain was recorded in a study of Tregs in tolerant kidney transplant recipients. About the study: Related graft donors supplied nonmyeloablative bone marrow transplants, and mixed chimerism was transient. Study observations and caveats: Few patients were studied, so findings need validation in larger groups. Expanding Tregs on activated donor B cells appeared to best identify donor-specific TCRbeta clones. In tolerant patients, donor-specific Tregs outgrew total Tregs, suggesting antigen-driven expansion.

TCRdb keeps only in-frame clones here, not all; method: immunoSEQ multiplex PCR. The data show 60,000 to 95,000 clones, with more than 95% seen just once and over 0.45% held by the top ten. For this clone: The antigen is undetermined.

V dropped 4 bases and J dropped 10; count of bases not matched to a gene: 8. This CDR3 is built from 13 residues. Germline CDR1 and CDR2: SGHDT and YYEEEE. The TCR was taken from a human donor who received a combined kidney and bone marrow transplant. The material was CD4+ T cells from blood, obtained before the transplant. V and J are TRBV5-6 and TRBJ2-1, with 7 bases identical to TRBD2. The chain's CDR3 is CASSHRGGIEQFF. In nucleotides, the CDR3 is TGTGCCAGCAGCCATAGGGGAGGGATCGAGCAGTTCTTC.